The T cell receptor beta chain described here comes from a study of T cells in Graves' hyperthyroidism and ophthalmopathy. From RNA transcripts, TCR beta CDR3 regions were amplified. First-round RT-PCR of the TCR CDR3 relied on the HTBI primer set. MiXCR, run by TCRdb on the multiplex PCR reads, gives a single entry per CDR3 protein. The profile shows 700,000 or so distinct CDR3 sequences, more than 14% of them singletons. This clonotype was seen a handful of times. Deletions cut 6 bases from V and 6 bases from J, with 14 bases between. Per the germline V gene, CDR1 is MGHDK and CDR2 is SYGVNS. The CDR3 sequence is 13 residues long.

This chain joins TRBV25-1 and TRBJ1-2, with a tentative D call TRBD1 (6 bases). The sample consisted of blood. The clonotype comes from a woman aged 50 to 60 with Graves' ophthalmopathy. CDR3 loop: CASRRDNLDGYTF. CDR3 bases: TGTGCCAGCAGGAGGGACAACCTAGATGGCTACACCTTC.